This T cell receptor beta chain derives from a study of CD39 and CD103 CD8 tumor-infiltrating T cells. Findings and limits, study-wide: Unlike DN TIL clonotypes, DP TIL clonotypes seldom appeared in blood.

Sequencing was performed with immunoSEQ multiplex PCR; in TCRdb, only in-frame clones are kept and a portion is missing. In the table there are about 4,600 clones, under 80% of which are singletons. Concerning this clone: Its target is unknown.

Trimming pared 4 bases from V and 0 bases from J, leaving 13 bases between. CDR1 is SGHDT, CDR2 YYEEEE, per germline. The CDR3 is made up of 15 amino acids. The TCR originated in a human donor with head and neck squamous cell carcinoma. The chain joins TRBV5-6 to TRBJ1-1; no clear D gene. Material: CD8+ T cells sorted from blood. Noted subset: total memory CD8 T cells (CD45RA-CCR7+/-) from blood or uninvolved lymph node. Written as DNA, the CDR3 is TGTGCCAGCAGCGCCCAGGACGGGATGAACACTGAAGCTTTCTTT. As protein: CASSAQDGMNTEAFF.